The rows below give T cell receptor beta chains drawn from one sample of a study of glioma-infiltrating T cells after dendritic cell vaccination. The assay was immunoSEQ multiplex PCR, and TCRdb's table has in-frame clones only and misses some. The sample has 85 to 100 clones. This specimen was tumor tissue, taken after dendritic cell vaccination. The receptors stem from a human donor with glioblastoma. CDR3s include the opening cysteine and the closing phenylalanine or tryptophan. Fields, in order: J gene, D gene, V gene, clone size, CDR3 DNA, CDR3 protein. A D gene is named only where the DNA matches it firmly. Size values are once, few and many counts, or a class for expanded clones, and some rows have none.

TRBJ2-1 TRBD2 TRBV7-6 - TGTGCCAGCAGGCCATTCGCGCCAGGAGCGGGGGTAAACAATGAGCAGTTCTTC CASRPFAPGAGVNNEQFF
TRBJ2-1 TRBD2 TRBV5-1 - TGCGCCAGCAGCTTCGGGGGGGCCATATATGAGCAGTTCTTC CASSFGGAIYEQFF
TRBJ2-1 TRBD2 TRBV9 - TGTGCCAGCAGCGTAGATGGGGGGAGGGCCTACAATGAGCAGTTCTTC CASSVDGGRAYNEQFF
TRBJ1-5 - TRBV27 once TGTGCCAGCAGCCGCGGGCACGGCGGCAATCAGCCCCAGCATTTT CASSRGHGGNQPQHF
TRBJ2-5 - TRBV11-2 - TGTGCCAGCAGCCGTGGTGTCACGGGGATAAAAGAGACCCAGTACTTC CASSRGVTGIKETQYF
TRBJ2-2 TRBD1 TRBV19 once TGTGCCAGTAATTTGTTCGGGACAGCCATGGCCGGGGAGCTGTTTTTT CASNLFGTAMAGELFF
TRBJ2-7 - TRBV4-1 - TGCGCCAGCAGCCAAAGCGCGACAGCCTCCTACGAGCAGTACTTC CASSQSATASYEQYF
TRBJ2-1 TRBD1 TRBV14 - TGTGCCAGCAGCCATATGGACAGGGGGCTGGTCTTC CASSHMDRGLVF
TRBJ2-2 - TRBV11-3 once TGTGCCAGCAGCCCCCCCGGCACGGGGATCACCGGGGAGCTGTTTTTT CASSPPGTGITGELFF
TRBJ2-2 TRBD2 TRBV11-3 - TGTGCCAGCAGCCTTCAGGGTAGCGGGAGTTGGAGCGGGGAGCTGTTTTTT CASSLQGSGSWSGELFF
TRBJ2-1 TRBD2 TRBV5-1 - TGCGCCAGCAGTTTCACTAGCGACGGGAATGAGCAGTTCTTC CASSFTSDGNEQFF
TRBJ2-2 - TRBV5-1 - TGCGCCAGCCAGACCCACGGACAAGACCCGTGGGGGGAGCTGTTTTTT CASQTHGQDPWGELFF
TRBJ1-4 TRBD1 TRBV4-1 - TGCGCCAGCAGCCGACAGGGCAGTTGGGATGAAAAACTGTTTTTT CASSRQGSWDEKLFF
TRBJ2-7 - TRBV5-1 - TGCGCCAGCAGCCAGGGACTTTTACGGTACTTC CASSQGLLRYF
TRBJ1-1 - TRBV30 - TGTGCCGCGTTTGAGTCGACGGGCACTGAAGCTTTCTTT CAAFESTGTEAFF
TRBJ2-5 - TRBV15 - TGTGCCACCAGCACCGAACGGGAGACCCAGTACTTC CATSTERETQYF
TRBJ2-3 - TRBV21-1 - TGTGCCAGCAGGTCCTGTTTGGCTACAGTCATGCAAGATACGCAGTATTTT CASRSCLATVMQDTQYF